These 5 T cell receptor beta chains were all obtained from the same sample, sequenced in a study of T cell repertoires in cytomegalovirus infection. TCRdb called the reads again in MiXCR, with one record for every CDR3 protein. The sample comprises 510,000 or so distinct CDR3 sequences, about 30% of which are singletons, and about 13% rests with the top ten. The sequencing sample was made of PBMCs. The receptors originated from a human donor in good health (CMV status not recorded). Some clones in this sample may be carry-over from other donors' samples.

The chain has TRBV29-1 and TRBJ2-2; possibly TRBD2 for D (6 bases). The germline V gene encodes CDR1 SQVTM and CDR2 ANQGSEA. The CDR3 consists of 17 residues. Deletions cut 6 bases from V and 1 base from J, with 21 bases between. The CDR3 sequence: CSVQPGLLLRNTGELFF. The CDR3 nucleotides are TGCAGCGTGCAACCGGGACTCCTCCTAAGGAACACCGGGGAGCTGTTTTTT.

The chain couples TRBV6-2 or TRBV6-3 to TRBJ2-1; tentative D call: TRBD2 (5 bases). V dropped 0 bases and J dropped 0 bases, with 9 bases sitting between them. The CDR3 has 16 residues. In germline, CDR1 is MNHEY, CDR2 SVGEGT. The DNA of the CDR3 is TGTGCCAGCAGTTACTCAGGCGGAGGCTCCTACAATGAGCAGTTCTTC. It codes for CASSYSGGGSYNEQFF.

This clonotype was seen a handful of times. The rearrangement links TRBV24-1 to TRBJ2-3; possibly TRBD1 for D (7 bases). The V gene's germline CDR1 is KGHDR and CDR2 SFDVKD. V was trimmed by 6 bases and J by 3 bases, leaving 9 bases between them. The CDR3 covers 13 residues. The DNA of the CDR3 is TGTGCCACCAGTCAGGGGGGAACAGATACGCAGTATTTT. This sequence encodes CATSQGGTDTQYF.

This clonotype was seen repeatedly, ten times or more. The gene calls are TRBV7-2 and TRBJ2-3; TRBD2 matches 7 bases. Germline CDR1 is SGHTA and CDR2 is FQGNSA. The ends lost 2 bases at V and 1 base at J; junction bases unmatched: 6. This CDR3 region has 16 residues. CDR3 nucleotides: TGTGCCAGCAGCTTATTTGTGGGAGGGGGCACAGATACGCAGTATTTT. It encodes CASSLFVGGGTDTQYF.

This chain links TRBV20-1 with TRBJ2-1; 12 bases fit TRBD2. V gave up 4 bases and J gave up 7 bases; unmatched junction bases: 5. CDR1 and CDR2 (germline): DFQATT, SNEGSKA (reference sequence). This CDR3 region has 14 residues. In DNA form, the CDR3 reads TGCAGTGCTACCTTGACTAGCGGGAGTAATGAGCAGTTCTTC. This translates into CSATLTSGSNEQFF.